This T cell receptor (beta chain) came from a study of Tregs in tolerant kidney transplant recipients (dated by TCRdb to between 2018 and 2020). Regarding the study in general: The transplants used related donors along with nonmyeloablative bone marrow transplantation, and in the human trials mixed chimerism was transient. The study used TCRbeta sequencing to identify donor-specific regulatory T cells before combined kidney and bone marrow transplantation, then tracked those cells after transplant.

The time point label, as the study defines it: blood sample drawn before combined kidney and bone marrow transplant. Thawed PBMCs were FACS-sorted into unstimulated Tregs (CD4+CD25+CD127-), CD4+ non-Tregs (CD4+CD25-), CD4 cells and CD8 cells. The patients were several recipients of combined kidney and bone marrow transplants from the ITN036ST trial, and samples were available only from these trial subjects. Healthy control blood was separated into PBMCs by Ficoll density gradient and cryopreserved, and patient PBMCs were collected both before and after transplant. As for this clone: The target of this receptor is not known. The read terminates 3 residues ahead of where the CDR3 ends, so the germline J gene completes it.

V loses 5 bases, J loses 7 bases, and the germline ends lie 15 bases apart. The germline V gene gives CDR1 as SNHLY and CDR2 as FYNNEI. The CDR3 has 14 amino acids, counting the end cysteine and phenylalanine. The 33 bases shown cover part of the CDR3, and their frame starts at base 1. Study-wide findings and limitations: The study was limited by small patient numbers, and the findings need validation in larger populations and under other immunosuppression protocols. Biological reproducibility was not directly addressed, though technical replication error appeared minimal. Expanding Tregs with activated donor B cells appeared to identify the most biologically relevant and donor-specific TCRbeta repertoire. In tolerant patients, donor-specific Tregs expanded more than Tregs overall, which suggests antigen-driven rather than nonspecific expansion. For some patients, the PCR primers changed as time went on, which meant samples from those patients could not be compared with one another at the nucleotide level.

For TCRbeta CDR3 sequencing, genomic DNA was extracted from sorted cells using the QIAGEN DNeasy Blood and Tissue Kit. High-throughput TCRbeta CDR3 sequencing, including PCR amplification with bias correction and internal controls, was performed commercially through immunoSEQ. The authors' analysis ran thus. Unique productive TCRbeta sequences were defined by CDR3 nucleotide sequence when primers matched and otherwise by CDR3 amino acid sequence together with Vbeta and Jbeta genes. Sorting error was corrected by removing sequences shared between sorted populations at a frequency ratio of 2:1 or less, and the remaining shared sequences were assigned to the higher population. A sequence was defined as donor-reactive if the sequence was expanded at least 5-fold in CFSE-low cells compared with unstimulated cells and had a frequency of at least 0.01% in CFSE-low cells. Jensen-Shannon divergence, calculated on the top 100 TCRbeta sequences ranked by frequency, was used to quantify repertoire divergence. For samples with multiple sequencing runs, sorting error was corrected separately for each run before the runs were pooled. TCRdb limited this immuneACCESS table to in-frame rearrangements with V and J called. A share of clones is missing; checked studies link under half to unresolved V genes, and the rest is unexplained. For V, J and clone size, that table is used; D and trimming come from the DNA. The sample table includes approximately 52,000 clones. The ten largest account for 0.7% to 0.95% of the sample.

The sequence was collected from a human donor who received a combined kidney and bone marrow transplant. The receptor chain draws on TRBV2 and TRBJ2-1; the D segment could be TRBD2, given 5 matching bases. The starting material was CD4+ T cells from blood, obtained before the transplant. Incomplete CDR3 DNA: TGTGCCAGCAGTCCTAGCTCCGGCCTAAATGAG. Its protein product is CASSPSSGLNE. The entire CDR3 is CASSPSSGLNEQFF.